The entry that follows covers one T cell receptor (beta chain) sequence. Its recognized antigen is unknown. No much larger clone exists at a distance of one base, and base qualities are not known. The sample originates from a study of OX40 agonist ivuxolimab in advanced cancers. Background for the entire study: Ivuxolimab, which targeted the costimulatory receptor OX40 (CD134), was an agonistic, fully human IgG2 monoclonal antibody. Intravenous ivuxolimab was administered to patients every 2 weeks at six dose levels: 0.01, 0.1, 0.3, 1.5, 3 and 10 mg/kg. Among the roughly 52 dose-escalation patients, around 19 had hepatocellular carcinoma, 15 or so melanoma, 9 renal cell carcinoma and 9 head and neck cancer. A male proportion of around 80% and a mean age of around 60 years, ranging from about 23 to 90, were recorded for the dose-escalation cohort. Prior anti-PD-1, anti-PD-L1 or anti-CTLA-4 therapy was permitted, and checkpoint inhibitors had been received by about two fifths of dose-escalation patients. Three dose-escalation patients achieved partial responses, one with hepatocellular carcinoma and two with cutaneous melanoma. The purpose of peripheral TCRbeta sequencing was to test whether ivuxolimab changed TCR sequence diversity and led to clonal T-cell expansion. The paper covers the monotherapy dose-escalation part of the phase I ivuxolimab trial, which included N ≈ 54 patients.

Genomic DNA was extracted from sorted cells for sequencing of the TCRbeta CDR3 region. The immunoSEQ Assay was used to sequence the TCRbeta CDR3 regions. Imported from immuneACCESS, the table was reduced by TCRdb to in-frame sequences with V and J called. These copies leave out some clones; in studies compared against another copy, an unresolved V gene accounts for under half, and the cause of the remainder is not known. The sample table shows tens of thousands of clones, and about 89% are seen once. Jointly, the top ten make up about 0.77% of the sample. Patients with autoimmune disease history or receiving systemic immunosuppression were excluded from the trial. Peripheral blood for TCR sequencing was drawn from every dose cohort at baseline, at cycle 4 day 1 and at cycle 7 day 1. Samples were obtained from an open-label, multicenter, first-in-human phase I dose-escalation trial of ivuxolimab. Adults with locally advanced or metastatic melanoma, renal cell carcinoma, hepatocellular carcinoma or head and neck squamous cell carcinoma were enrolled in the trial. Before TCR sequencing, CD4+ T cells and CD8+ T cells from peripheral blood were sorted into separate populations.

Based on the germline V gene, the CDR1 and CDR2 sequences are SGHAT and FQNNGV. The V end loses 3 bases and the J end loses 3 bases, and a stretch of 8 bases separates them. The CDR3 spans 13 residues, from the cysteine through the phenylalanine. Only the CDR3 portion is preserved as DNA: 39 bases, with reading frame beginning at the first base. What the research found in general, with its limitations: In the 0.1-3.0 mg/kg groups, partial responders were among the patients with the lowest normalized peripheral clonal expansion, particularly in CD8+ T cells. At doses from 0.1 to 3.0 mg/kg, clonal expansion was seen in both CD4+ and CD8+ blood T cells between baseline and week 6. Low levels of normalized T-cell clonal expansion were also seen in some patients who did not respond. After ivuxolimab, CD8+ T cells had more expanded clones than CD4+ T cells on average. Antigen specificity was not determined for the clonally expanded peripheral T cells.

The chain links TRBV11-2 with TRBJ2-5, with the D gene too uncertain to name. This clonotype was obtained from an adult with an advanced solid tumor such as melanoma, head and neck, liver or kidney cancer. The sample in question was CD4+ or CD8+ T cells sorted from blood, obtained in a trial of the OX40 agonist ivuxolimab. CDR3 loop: CASSLGGEETQYF. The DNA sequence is TGTGCCAGCAGCTTGGGTGGGGAAGAGACCCAGTACTTC.